This TCR beta chain was found in a study of blood T cell repertoires in COVID-19. Whole-study context: Researchers got acute and convalescent COVID-19 samples from the United States, Italy and Spain. Sources were T cells, B-cell-depleted T cells, or PBMCs; the material itself was cDNA or gDNA.

Profiling relied on immunoSEQ multiplex PCR, and the TCRdb table lists in-frame clones only, not all of them. The table shows about 200,000 clones, with 70% to 80% occurring only once. One Seattle source followed patients from active infection through their disease course. This TCR was sampled from a woman in her 40s with COVID-19, enrolled during active disease. The sequenced sample consisted of peripheral blood.

CDR3 sequence: CASSATGDYEQYF. The CDR3 DNA follows: TGCGCCAGCAGCGCGACAGGGGACTACGAGCAGTACTTC. The chain has TRBV5-1 and TRBJ2-7, with 8 bases that match TRBD1. Unmatched junction bases numbered 3, after V lost 4 bases and J lost 3 bases. This CDR3 is built from 13 residues. Germline CDR1 reads SGHRS; CDR2 reads YFSETQ.